One T cell receptor (beta chain) is described in this entry. Tumor tissue was taken before any definitive surgery or chemotherapy was given. The sample originates from a study of high-grade serous ovarian cancer treatment subgroups. The table came from immunoSEQ multiplex PCR; TCRdb's copy has only in-frame clones and leaves some out. Counted here are some 28,000 clones, about 88% occurring once; the ten biggest clones make up 2.1%. Germline CDR1 and CDR2: SGHAT and FQNNGV. The CDR3 is 13 amino acids. V was shortened by 0 bases and J by 1 base, with 3 bases between the two germline ends. This chain links TRBV11-2 with TRBJ1-1; no clear D. The sequenced sample was tumor tissue. The TCR was taken from a human donor with high-grade serous ovarian cancer. CDR3 region: CASSLEGNTEAFF. The CDR3 coding sequence is TGTGCCAGCAGCTTAGAGGGGAACACTGAAGCTTTCTTT.